This T cell receptor beta chain was identified during a study of shared clonotypes between healthy human individuals. Study-level results: Rarefaction demonstrated incomplete sorted-subset sequencing despite large depth.

A remark on this clone: Its antigen remains unknown.

The J segment lost 5 bases and the V segment lost 3 bases, leaving 3 bases of the junction unmatched. This CDR3 is built from 14 residues. The V gene's germline CDR1 is WNHNN and CDR2 SYGVQD (reference sequence). Libraries were prepared by immunoSEQ multiplex PCR; TCRdb keeps only in-frame clonotypes and omits some of them. The sample records 1.4 million or so clones, 98% being singletons. The receptor's source is a man aged 25-40 years in good health. Sequenced material: naive CD4+ T cells sorted from blood. This sample's subset: CD45RA+ positively selected. The chain is built from TRBV10-1 and TRBJ2-7, with 11 bases lining up with TRBD2. CDR3 nucleotide sequence: TGCGCCAGCAGTGATAGCGGGAGGGCCAACGAGCAGTACTTC. It yields the protein CASSDSGRANEQYF.